This TCR beta chain was recorded in a study of shared clonotypes between healthy human individuals. Notes on the study in general: Shared across four donors were about 4.8% of the naive CD4 clonotypes. Clonotypes shared by all four sorted-subset donors had higher generation probabilities than non-shared clonotypes.

To note about this clone: The target antigen is unknown.

Profiling relied on immunoSEQ multiplex PCR, and the TCRdb table lists in-frame clones only, not all of them. The repertoire has over a million clones, roughly 96% of them found once; the top ten carry roughly 1.2%. The sample consisted of naive CD4+ T cells sorted from blood. Described subset: CD45RA+ positively selected. This TCR was recovered from a man younger than 45 in good health.

For the CDR3, the DNA is TGTGCCAGTAGTAGAGGGCTAGCGGGAGGGGGAGAGACCCAGTACTTC. Amino acids: CASSRGLAGGGETQYF. J is TRBJ2-5 and V is TRBV19; 12 nucleotides line up with TRBD2. J lost 4 bases, V lost 4 bases, and 7 bases had no gene match. The CDR3 totals 16 residues. Germline lookup yields CDR1 LNHDA and CDR2 SQIVND (reference sequence).